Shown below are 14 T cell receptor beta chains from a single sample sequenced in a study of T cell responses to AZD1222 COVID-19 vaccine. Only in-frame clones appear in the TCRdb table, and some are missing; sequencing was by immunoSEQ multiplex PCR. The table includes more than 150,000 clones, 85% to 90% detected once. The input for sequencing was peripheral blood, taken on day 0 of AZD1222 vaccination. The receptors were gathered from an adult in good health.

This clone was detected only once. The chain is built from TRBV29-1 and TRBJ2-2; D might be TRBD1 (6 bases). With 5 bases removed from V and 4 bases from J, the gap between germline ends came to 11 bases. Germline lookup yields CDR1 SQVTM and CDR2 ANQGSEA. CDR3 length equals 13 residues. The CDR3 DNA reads TGCAGCGTTTTACAGGGACCCACCGGGGAGCTGTTTTTT. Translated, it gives CSVLQGPTGELFF.

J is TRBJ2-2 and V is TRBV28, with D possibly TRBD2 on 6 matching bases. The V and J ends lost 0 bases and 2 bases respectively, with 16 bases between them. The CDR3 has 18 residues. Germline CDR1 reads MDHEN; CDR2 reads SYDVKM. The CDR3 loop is CASSLWEGRQQNTGELFF. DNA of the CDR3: TGTGCCAGCAGTTTATGGGAGGGACGACAGCAAAACACCGGGGAGCTGTTTTTT.

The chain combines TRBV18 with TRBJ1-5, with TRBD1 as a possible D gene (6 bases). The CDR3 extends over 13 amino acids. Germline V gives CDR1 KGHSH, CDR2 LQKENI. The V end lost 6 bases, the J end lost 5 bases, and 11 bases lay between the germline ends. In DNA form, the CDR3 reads TGTGCCAGCTCGGAGGGGGTCGATCAGCCCCAGCATTTT. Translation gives CASSEGVDQPQHF.

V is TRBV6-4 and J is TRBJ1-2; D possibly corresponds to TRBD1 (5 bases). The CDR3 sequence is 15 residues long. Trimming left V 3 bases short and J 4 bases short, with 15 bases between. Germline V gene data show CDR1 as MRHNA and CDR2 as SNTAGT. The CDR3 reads CASSDGTRGVYGYTF. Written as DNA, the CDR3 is TGTGCCAGCAGTGATGGAACCCGAGGGGTCTATGGCTACACCTTC.

In DNA, the CDR3 is TGTGCCAGCAGTTTAGGGGGACAGGGTCCCGGTGTAGGTGGCTACACCTTC. It is translated as CASSLGGQGPGVGGYTF. The gene calls are TRBV28 and TRBJ1-2; TRBD1 matches at 9 bases. CDR1 is MDHEN, CDR2 SYDVKM, per germline. With V trimmed by 2 bases and J by 7 bases, 14 bases remained unmatched. This CDR3 spans 17 amino acids.

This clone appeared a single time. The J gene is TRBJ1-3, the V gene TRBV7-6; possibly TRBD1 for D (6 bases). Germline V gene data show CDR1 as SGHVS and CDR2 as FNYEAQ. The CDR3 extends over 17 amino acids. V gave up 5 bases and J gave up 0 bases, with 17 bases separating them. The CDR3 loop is CASSAMGGRLSGNTIYF. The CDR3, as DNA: TGTGCCAGCAGCGCCATGGGGGGGCGACTCTCTGGAAACACCATATATTTT.

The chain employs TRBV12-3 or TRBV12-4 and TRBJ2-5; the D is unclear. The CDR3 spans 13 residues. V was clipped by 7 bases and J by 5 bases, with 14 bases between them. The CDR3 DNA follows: TGTGCCAGCAATAGCCCCCCTAGGGAGACCCAGTACTTC. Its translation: CASNSPPRETQYF.

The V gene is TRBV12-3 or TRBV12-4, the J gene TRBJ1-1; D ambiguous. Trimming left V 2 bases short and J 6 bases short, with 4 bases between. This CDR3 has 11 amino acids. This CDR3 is CASSLFSEAFF. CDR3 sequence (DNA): TGTGCCAGCAGTTTATTTTCTGAAGCTTTCTTT.

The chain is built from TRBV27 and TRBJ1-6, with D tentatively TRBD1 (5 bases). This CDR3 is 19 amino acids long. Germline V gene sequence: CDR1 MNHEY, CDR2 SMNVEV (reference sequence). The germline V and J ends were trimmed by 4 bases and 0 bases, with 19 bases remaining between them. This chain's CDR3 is CASSYRGKRPSSYNSPLHF. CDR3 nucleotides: TGTGCCAGCAGTTACCGGGGGAAGAGACCCTCCTCCTATAATTCACCCCTCCACTTT.

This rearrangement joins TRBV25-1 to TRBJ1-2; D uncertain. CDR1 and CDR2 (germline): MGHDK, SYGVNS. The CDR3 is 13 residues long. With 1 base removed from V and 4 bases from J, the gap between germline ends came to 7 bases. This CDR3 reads CASSESGGYGYTF. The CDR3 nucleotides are TGTGCCAGCAGTGAATCAGGCGGCTATGGCTACACCTTC.

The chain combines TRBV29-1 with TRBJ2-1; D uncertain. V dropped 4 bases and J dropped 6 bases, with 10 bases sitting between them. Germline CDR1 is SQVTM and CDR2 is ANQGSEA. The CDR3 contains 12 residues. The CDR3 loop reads CSVVSNSNEQFF. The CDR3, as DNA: TGCAGCGTTGTCTCGAACTCCAATGAGCAGTTCTTC.

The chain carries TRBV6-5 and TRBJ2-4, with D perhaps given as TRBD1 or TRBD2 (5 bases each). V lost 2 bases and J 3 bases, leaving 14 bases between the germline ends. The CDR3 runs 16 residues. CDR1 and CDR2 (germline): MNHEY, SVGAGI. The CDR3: CASSYPGGEGKNIQYF. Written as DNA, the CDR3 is TGTGCCAGCAGTTACCCTGGGGGAGAGGGCAAAAACATTCAGTACTTC.

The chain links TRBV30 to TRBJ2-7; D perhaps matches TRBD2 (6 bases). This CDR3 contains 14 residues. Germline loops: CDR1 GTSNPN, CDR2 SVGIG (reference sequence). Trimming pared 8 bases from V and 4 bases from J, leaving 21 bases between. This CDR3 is CARSGKGRTYEQYF. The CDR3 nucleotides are TGTGCCCGATCGGGGAAAGGGAGGACTTACGAGCAGTACTTC.

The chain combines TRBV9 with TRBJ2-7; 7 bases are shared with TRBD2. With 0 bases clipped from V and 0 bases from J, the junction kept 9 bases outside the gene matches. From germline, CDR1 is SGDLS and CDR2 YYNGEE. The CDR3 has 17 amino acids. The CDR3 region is CASSVAAGRDSSYEQYF. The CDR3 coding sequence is TGTGCCAGCAGCGTAGCGGCAGGGAGGGACTCCTCCTACGAGCAGTACTTC.